This T cell receptor (beta chain) was sequenced in a study of blood T cells in healthy people across ages. Study findings and constraints: TCR beta diversity was tightly associated with the proportion of naive T cells. Researchers said unsorted PBMCs prevented a conclusive naive versus antigen-experienced comparison.

V was clipped by 2 bases and J by 6 bases, with 15 bases between them. This CDR3 is built from 15 residues. Germline values: CDR1 SGHTA, CDR2 FQGNSA. The donors, aged about 6 to 100, were healthy Caucasians from Russia. The extraction recovered at least 6 micrograms of total RNA per sample. A sample-barcoded 5' primer and a J-beta primer mix were used in a second PCR of about 6 to 12 cycles. Each CDR3 protein gets one entry after TCRdb re-called the 5' RACE reads with MiXCR. The sample lists about 650,000 distinct CDR3 sequences, roughly 32% occurring once. Remarks on this clonotype: Its target is not known.

The receptor was derived from a woman of 80 years or more in good health. Sample: blood. The chain is built from TRBV7-2 and TRBJ2-3; D tentatively fits TRBD1 or TRBD2 (5 bases each). The CDR3 loop reads CASSLPGRTPDTQYF. CDR3 in DNA: TGTGCCAGCAGCTTACCGGGACGGACCCCGGATACGCAGTATTTT.